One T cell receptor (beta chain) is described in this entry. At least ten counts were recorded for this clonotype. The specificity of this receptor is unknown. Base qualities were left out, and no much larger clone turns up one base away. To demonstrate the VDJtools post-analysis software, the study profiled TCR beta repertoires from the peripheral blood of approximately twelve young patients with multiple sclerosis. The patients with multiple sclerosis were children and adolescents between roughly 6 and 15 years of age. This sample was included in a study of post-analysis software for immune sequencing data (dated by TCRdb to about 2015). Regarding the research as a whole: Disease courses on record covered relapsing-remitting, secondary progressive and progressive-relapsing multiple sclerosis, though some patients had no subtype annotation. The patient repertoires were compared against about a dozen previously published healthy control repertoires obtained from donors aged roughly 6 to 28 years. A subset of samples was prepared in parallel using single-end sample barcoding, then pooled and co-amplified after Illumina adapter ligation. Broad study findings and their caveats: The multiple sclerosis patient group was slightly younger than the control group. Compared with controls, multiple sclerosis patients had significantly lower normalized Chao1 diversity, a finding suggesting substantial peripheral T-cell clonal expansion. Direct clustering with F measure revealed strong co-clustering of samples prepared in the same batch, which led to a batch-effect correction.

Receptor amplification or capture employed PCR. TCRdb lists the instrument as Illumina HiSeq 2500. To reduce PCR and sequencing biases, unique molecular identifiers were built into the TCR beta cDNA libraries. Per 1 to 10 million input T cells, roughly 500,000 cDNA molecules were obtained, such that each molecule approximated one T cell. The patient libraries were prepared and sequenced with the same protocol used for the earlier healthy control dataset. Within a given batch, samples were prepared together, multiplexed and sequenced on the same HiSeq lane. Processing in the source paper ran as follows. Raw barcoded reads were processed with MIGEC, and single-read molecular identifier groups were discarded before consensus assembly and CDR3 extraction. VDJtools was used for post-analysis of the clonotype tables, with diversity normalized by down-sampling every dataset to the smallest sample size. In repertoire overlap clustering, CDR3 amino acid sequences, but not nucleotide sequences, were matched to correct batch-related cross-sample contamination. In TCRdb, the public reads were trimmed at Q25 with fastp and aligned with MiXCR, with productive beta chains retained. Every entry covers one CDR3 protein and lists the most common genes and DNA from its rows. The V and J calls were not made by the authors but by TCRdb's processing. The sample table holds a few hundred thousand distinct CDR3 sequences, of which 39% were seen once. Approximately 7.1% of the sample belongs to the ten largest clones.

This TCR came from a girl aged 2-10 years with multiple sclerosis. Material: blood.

CDR3 protein: CASSLEPSNSPLHF. The DNA is TGTGCCAGCAGTTTAGAACCCAGTAATTCACCCCTCCACTTT. The chain was built from TRBV6-5 and TRBJ1-6; the D gene is not confidently resolved. V was cut back by 4 bases and J by 6 bases, leaving a gap of 10 bases between them. Looking up the germline V gene yields CDR1 MNHEY and CDR2 SVGAGI. The CDR3, cysteine through phenylalanine, is 14 amino acids long. This entry keeps only the CDR3 DNA: 42 bases, framed from base 1.